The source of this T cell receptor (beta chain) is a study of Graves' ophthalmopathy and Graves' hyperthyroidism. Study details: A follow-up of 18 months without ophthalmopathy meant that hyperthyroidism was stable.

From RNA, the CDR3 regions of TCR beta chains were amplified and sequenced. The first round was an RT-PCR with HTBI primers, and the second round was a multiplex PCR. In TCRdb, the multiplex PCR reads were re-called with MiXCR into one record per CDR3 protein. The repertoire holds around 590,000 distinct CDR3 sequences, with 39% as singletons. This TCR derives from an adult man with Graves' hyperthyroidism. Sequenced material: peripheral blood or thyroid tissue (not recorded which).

This chain's CDR3 is CASSFRLGSEEEEGQPQHF. The CDR3 nucleotides read TGTGCCAGCAGTTTTAGGTTGGGCAGTGAAGAGGAGGAGGGTCAGCCCCAGCATTTT. The chain carries TRBV5-4 and TRBJ1-5; D is unresolved. In germline, CDR1 is SGHNT, CDR2 YYREEE (reference sequence). The CDR3 totals 19 residues. Trimming cost V 5 bases and J 6 bases, with 30 bases left between them.